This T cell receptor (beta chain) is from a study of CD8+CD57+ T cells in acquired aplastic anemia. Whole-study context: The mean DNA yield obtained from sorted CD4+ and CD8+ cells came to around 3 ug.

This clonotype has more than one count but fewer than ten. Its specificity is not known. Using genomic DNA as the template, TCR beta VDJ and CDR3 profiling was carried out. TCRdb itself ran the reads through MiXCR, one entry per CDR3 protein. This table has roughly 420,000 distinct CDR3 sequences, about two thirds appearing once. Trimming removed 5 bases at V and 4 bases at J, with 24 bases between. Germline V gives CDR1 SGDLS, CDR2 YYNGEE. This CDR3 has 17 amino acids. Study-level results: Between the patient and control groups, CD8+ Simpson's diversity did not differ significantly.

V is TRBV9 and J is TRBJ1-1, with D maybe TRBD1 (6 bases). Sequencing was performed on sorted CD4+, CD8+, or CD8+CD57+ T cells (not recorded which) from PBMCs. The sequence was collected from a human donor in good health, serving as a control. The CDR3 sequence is CASSLSTPPGAVTEAFF. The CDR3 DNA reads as TGTGCCAGCAGTTTATCGACCCCCCCGGGGGCGGTCACTGAAGCTTTCTTT.